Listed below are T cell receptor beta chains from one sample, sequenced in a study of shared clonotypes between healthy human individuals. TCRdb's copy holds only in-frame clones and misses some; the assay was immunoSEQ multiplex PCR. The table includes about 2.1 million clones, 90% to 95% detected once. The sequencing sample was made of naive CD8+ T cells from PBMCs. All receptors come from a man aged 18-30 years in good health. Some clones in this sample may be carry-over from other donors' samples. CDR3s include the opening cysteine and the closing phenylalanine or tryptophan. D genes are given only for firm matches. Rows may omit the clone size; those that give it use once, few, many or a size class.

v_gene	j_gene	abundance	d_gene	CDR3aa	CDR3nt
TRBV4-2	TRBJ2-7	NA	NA	CASSPTRNSYEQYF	TGTGCCAGCAGCCCCACACGAAACTCCTACGAGCAGTACTTC
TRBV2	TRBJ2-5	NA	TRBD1	CASSDDRGETQYF	TGTGCCAGCAGCGACGACAGGGGAGAGACCCAGTACTTC
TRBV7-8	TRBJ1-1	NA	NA	CASSLEGGVRSPWNTEAFF	TGTGCCAGCAGCTTAGAAGGGGGGGTGAGGTCCCCGTGGAACACTGAAGCTTTCTTT
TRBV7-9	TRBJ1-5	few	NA	CASSFSGQPQHF	TGTGCCAGCAGCTTCAGCGGGCAGCCCCAGCATTTT
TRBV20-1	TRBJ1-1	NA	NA	CSAWEIEAFF	TGCAGTGCTTGGGAGATAGAAGCTTTCTTT
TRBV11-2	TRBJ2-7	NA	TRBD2	CASSLGGGTSGAYEQYF	TGTGCCAGCAGCTTAGGCGGCGGGACTAGCGGGGCCTACGAGCAGTACTTC
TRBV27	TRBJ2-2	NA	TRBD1	CASSSPDRGRGGELFF	TGTGCCAGCAGTTCGCCGGACAGGGGGCGAGGCGGGGAGCTGTTTTTT
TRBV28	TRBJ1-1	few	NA	CASRGGAEAFF	TGTGCCAGCAGGGGAGGGGCTGAAGCTTTCTTT
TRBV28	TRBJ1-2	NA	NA	CASSLTTSGSTGYTF	TGTGCCAGCAGCCTTACAACATCAGGGAGTACTGGCTACACCTTC
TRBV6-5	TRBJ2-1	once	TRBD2	CASSYAGGRWNEQFF	TGTGCCAGCAGTTACGCCGGCGGGAGGTGGAATGAGCAGTTCTTC
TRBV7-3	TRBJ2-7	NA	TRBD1	CASSPGQGSSYEQYF	TGTGCCAGCAGCCCCGGACAGGGGAGCTCCTACGAGCAGTACTTC
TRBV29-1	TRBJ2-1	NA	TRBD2	CSPRTSENKQFF	TGCAGCCCGCGGACTAGCGAAAACAAGCAGTTCTTC
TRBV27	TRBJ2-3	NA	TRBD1	CASIPLSGTGGTDTQYF	TGTGCCAGCATCCCCCTCTCCGGGACAGGGGGCACAGATACGCAGTATTTT
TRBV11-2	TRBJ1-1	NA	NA	CASSLGAGTGLTEAFF	TGTGCCAGCAGCTTAGGGGCAGGGACGGGTCTCACTGAAGCTTTCTTT
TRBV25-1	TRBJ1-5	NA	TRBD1	CASSDPWDSDQPQHF	TGTGCCAGCAGTGACCCATGGGACAGCGATCAGCCCCAGCATTTT
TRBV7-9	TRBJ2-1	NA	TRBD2	CASSETSGPYNEQFF	TGTGCCAGCAGCGAGACTAGCGGGCCATACAATGAGCAGTTCTTC
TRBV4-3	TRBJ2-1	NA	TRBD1	CASSQLAGTGGEQFF	TGCGCCAGCAGCCAACTTGCCGGGACAGGCGGTGAGCAGTTCTTC
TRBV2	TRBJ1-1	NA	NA	CASSGLGLYTEAFF	TGTGCCAGCAGTGGTCTGGGTTTATACACTGAAGCTTTCTTT
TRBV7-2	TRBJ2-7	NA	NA	CASSYEGVSYEQYF	TGTGCCAGCAGCTATGAGGGAGTCTCCTACGAGCAGTACTTC
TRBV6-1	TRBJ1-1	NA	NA	CASSEPRSWSTEAFF	TGTGCCAGCAGTGAACCCCGGAGTTGGTCCACTGAAGCTTTCTTT
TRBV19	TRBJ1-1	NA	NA	CASMSTRWGIGKGDTEAFF	TGTGCCAGTATGTCAACCCGGTGGGGTATCGGGAAGGGGGACACTGAAGCTTTCTTT
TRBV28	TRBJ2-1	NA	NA	CASRRSKRANNEQFF	TGTGCCAGCAGAAGAAGCAAGAGGGCGAACAATGAGCAGTTCTTC
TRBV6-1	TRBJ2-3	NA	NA	CASSEIVVETDTQYF	TGTGCCAGCAGTGAAATTGTTGTCGAAACAGATACGCAGTATTTT
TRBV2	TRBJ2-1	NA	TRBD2	CASSGGRNYNEQFF	TGTGCCAGCTCAGGCGGGAGAAACTACAATGAGCAGTTCTTC
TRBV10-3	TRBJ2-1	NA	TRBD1	CAINPDRNSYNEQFF	TGTGCCATCAATCCGGACAGGAACTCCTACAATGAGCAGTTCTTC
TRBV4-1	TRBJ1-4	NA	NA	CASSQVGLVSEKLFF	TGCGCCAGCAGCCAGGTGGGATTAGTAAGCGAAAAACTGTTTTTT
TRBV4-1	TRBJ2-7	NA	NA	CASSQDGHNYEQYF	TGCGCCAGCAGCCAAGACGGTCACAACTACGAGCAGTACTTC
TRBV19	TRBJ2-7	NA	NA	CASSGGHETYEQYF	TGTGCCAGTAGTGGGGGACACGAGACCTACGAGCAGTACTTC
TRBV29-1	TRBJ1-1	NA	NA	CSVVGGAFAEAFF	TGCAGCGTTGTGGGTGGGGCTTTCGCTGAAGCTTTCTTT
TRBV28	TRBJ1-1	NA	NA	CASSLTRNVDRGNTEAFF	TGTGCCAGCAGTCTGACGCGGAACGTGGATCGTGGGAACACTGAAGCTTTCTTT
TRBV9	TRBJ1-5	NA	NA	CASSVGSNQPQHF	TGTGCCAGCAGCGTAGGATCCAATCAGCCCCAGCATTTT
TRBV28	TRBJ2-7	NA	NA	CASSGQGYEQYF	TGTGCCAGCAGCGGGCAGGGGTACGAGCAGTACTTC
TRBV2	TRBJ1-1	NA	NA	CATGGQEEAFF	TGTGCCACCGGAGGCCAGGAGGAAGCTTTCTTT
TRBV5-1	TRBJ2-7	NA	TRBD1	CASGPLGGSSYEQYF	TGCGCCAGCGGCCCACTAGGGGGCTCTTCCTACGAGCAGTACTTC
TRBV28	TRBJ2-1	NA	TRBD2	CASSWGGPAYNEQFF	TGTGCCAGCAGTTGGGGAGGGCCGGCCTACAATGAGCAGTTCTTC
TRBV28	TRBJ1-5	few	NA	CASGGRGGGNQPQHF	TGTGCCAGCGGGGGCCGCGGGGGAGGCAATCAGCCCCAGCATTTT
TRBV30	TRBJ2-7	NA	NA	CAWSVDVRVVGTGSVDEQYF	TGTGCCTGGAGTGTCGATGTCAGGGTTGTGGGGACCGGATCCGTGGACGAGCAGTACTTC
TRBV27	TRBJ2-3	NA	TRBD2	CASSLSRTSGRADTQYF	TGTGCCAGCAGTTTATCTCGGACTAGCGGGAGAGCAGATACGCAGTATTTT
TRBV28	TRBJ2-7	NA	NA	CASSAGDDEQYF	TGTGCCAGCAGTGCCGGGGACGACGAGCAGTACTTC
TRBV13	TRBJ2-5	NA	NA	CASSGRGFQETQYF	TGTGCCAGCAGCGGCAGGGGATTCCAAGAGACCCAGTACTTC
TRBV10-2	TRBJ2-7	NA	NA	CASSDGAYEQYF	TGCGCCAGCAGTGACGGCGCTTACGAGCAGTACTTC
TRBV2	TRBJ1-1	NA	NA	CASSPLGRMNTEAFF	TGTGCCAGCAGTCCCCTTGGACGGATGAACACTGAAGCTTTCTTT
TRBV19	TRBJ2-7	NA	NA	CASRADGSTYEQYF	TGTGCCAGTAGGGCGGACGGATCCACCTACGAGCAGTACTTC
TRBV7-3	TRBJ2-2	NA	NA	CASSSVPTSTGELFF	TGTGCCAGCAGCTCCGTGCCGACCAGCACCGGGGAGCTGTTTTTT
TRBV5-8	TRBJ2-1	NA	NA	CASSLSISGGDEQFF	TGTGCCAGCAGCCTATCGATCTCTGGAGGGGATGAGCAGTTCTTC
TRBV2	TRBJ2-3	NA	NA	CASSDRDTDTQYF	TGTGCCAGCAGTGACAGGGACACAGATACGCAGTATTTT
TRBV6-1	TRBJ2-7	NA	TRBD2	CASSEVGTSGYEQYF	TGTGCCAGCAGTGAAGTAGGGACTAGCGGCTACGAGCAGTACTTC